This T cell receptor beta chain stems from a study of blood T cell repertoires in COVID-19. Original methodology: Reference gene primer amplification gave nucleated cell count estimates. Sequencing used immunoSEQ multiplex PCR; TCRdb keeps in-frame clones, though not all of them. V and J calls and clone size are copied from that table; D and trimming were computed from the DNA. The sample gives some 43,000 clones, approximately 80% of which show up once; less than 25% is in the top ten. This clone was counted only a few times. J was trimmed by 4 bases and V by 10 bases; bases with no gene match: 10. From germline, CDR1 is MNHEY and CDR2 SMNVEV (reference sequence). The CDR3 is 14 amino acids.

This clonotype was obtained from a woman in her fifties or sixties with acute or convalescent COVID-19. Input material: peripheral blood. The rearrangement uses TRBV27 and TRBJ1-2; 9 bases are a match to TRBD1. CDR3 protein: CATGPGQGTYGYTF. CDR3 nucleotides: TGTGCCACAGGACCCGGACAGGGGACCTATGGCTACACCTTC.